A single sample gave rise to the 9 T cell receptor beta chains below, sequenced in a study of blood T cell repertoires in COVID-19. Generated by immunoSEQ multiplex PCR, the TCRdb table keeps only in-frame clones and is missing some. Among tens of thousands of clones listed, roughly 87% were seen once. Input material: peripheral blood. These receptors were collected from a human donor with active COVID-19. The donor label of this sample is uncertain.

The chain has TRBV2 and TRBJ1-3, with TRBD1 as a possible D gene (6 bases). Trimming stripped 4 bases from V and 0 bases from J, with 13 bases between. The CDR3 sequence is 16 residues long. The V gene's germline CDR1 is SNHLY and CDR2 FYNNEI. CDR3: CASSAVGGHSGNTIYF. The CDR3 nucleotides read TGTGCCAGCAGTGCCGTTGGGGGACACTCTGGAAACACCATATATTTT.

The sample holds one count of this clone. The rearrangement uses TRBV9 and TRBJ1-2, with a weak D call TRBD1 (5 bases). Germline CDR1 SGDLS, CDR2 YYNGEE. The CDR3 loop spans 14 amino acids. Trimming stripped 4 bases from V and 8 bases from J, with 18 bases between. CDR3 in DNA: TGTGCCAGCAGCCGCGGATGGGGCGGTCGGGGCTACACCTTC. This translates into CASSRGWGGRGYTF.

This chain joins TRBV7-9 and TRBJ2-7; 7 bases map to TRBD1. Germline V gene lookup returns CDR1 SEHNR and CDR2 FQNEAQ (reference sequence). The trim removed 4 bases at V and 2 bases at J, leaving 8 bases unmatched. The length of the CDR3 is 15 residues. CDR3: CASSSDRSAAYEQYF. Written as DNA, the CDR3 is TGTGCCAGCAGCTCGGACAGGAGTGCCGCCTACGAGCAGTACTTC.

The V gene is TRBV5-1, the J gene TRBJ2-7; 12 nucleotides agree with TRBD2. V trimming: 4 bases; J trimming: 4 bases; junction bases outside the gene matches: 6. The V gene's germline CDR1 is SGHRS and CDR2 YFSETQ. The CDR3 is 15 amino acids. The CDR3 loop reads CASSVTSGGTYEQYF. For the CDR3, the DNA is TGCGCCAGCAGCGTTACTAGCGGGGGGACGTACGAGCAGTACTTC.

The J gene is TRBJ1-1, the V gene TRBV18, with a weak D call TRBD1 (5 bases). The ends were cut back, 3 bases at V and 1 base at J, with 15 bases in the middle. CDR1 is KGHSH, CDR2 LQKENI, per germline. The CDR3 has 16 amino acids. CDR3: CASSPRQTSPNTEAFF. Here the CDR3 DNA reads TGTGCCAGCTCACCGAGACAGACAAGTCCGAACACTGAAGCTTTCTTT.

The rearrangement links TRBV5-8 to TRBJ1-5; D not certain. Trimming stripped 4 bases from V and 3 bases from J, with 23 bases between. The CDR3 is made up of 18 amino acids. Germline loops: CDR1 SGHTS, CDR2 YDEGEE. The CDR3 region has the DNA TGTGCCAGCAGCCCAGCCGACATACCAGTTTCACCCAATCAGCCCCAGCATTTT. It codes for CASSPADIPVSPNQPQHF.

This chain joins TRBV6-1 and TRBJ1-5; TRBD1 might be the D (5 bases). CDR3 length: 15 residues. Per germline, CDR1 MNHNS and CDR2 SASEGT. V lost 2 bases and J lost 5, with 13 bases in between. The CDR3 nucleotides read TGTGCCAGCAGTGAATACGGGAGGGGAGATCAGCCCCAGCATTTT. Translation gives CASSEYGRGDQPQHF.

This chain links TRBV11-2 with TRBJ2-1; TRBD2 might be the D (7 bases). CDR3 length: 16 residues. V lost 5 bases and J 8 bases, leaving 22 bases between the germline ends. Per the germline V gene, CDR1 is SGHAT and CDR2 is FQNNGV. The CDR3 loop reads CASSPWRGRVFYEQFF. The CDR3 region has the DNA TGTGCCAGCAGCCCATGGCGGGGGCGCGTATTCTATGAGCAGTTCTTC.

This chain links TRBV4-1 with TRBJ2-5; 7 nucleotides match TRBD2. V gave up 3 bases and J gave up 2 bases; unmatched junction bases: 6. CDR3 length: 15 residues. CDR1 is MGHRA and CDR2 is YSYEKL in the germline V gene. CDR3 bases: TGCGCCAGCAGCCAGATGGCGGGGGAGCAAGAGACCCAGTACTTC. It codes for CASSQMAGEQETQYF.